A single sample is the source of the 10 T cell receptor beta chains below, sequenced in a study of cytomegalovirus exposure and HLA in healthy donors. The data were produced by immunoSEQ multiplex PCR, yet TCRdb's version contains in-frame clones alone and is incomplete. Among 350,000 or so clones listed, just over 85% were seen once. Sequenced: PBMCs. All receptors come from a woman aged 18-30 years in good health and CMV-seronegative.

This chain joins TRBV6-5 and TRBJ1-2; 10 nucleotides align to TRBD1. Per germline, CDR1 MNHEY and CDR2 SVGAGI. V lost 6 bases and J lost 7; bases outside the gene matches: 5. The CDR3 totals 13 residues. The CDR3 DNA sequence: TGTGCCAGCAGCCGACAGGGGGCGCGTGGCTACACCTTC. Translated, it gives CASSRQGARGYTF.

This rearrangement joins TRBV9 to TRBJ1-3; the D gene is possibly TRBD1 (5 bases). The germline CDR1 and CDR2 sequences are SGDLS and YYNGEE. V was pared by 3 bases and J by 0 bases, with 16 bases between. The length of the CDR3 is 17 residues. The CDR3 reads CASSAPQGGFSGNTIYF. For the CDR3, the DNA is TGTGCCAGCAGCGCACCCCAGGGCGGCTTCTCTGGAAACACCATATATTTT.

The count of this clone is one. CDR3 coding DNA: TGCGCCAGCAGCTTGGGGGAGGGCACAGATACGCAGTATTTT. This sequence encodes CASSLGEGTDTQYF. The chain recombines TRBV5-1 with TRBJ2-3; D might be TRBD2 (6 bases). V lost 0 bases, J lost 1 base, and 6 bases lay in between. Per germline, CDR1 SGHRS and CDR2 YFSETQ. The CDR3 runs to 14 residues.

The chain links TRBV6-5 to TRBJ1-2; D possibly corresponds to TRBD1 (6 bases). With 1 base removed from V and 6 bases from J, the gap between germline ends came to 12 bases. Germline loops: CDR1 MNHEY, CDR2 SVGAGI. The CDR3 has 14 amino acids. The CDR3 nucleotides read TGTGCCAGCAGTTACTTAACAGGGTTGGATGGCTACACCTTC. Protein sequence: CASSYLTGLDGYTF.

The chain uses TRBV28 and TRBJ1-2; the D is unclear. Germline V gene sequence: CDR1 MDHEN, CDR2 SYDVKM. Deletions cut 2 bases from V and 8 bases from J, with 15 bases between. This CDR3 contains 14 residues. This CDR3 is CASSLSSVGGGYTF. CDR3 bases: TGTGCCAGCAGTTTAAGTTCAGTGGGAGGGGGCTACACCTTC.

V and J are TRBV5-4 and TRBJ2-7; 7 bases are a match to TRBD2. The CDR3 contains 13 residues. V lost 0 bases, J lost 5 bases, and 2 bases stayed unmatched. Germline lookup yields CDR1 SGHNT and CDR2 YYREEE (reference sequence). In nucleotides, the CDR3 is TGTGCCAGCAGCTTGGGGACTAGGAACGAGCAGTACTTC. The encoded protein is CASSLGTRNEQYF.

This chain joins TRBV6-5 and TRBJ2-7; 7 bases map to TRBD1. Trimming at V came to 3 bases and at J to 0 bases, leaving 5 bases not matched to a gene. This CDR3 is 15 amino acids long. The germline gives CDR1 MNHEY, CDR2 SVGAGI. The CDR3 spells CASSYDRDSSYEQYF. The CDR3 DNA reads TGTGCCAGCAGTTATGACAGGGATAGCTCCTACGAGCAGTACTTC.

This clone occurred once. This CDR3 is CASSSRGVGSTEAFF. The DNA of the CDR3 is TGTGCCAGCAGCTCCCGGGGGGTGGGGAGTACTGAAGCTTTCTTT. This chain uses TRBV7-9 with TRBJ1-1, with D tentatively TRBD1 (5 bases). Germline assignment: CDR1 SEHNR and CDR2 FQNEAQ (reference sequence). This CDR3 has 15 amino acids. V lost 4 bases to trimming and J lost 5 bases, with 17 bases between them.

This chain connects TRBV13 to TRBJ1-1; D is unresolved. V was shortened by 1 base and J by 4 bases, with 13 bases between the two germline ends. Germline loops: CDR1 PRHDT, CDR2 FYEKMQ (reference sequence). This CDR3 is 15 amino acids long. CDR3 loop: CASSLEVGAITEAFF. The CDR3 DNA reads TGTGCCAGCAGCTTAGAGGTCGGAGCTATCACTGAAGCTTTCTTT.

The chain employs TRBV9 and TRBJ2-5; 8 bases are a match to TRBD2. With 4 bases clipped from V and 2 bases from J, the junction kept 4 bases outside the gene matches. The CDR3 sequence is 14 residues long. Germline values: CDR1 SGDLS, CDR2 YYNGEE. The CDR3 sequence is CASSLRLAQETQYF. In DNA form, the CDR3 reads TGTGCCAGCAGCCTGCGACTAGCGCAAGAGACCCAGTACTTC.